A selection of T cell receptor beta chains follows, all from one sample in a study of T-cell memory formation after mild COVID-19. TCRdb reprocessed the 5' RACE reads with MiXCR, giving one entry per CDR3 protein. The data show about 180,000 distinct CDR3 sequences, with under 20% seen just once and roughly 3.7% held by the top ten. Sequencing was done on a sample of PBMCs or a T cell subset sorted from them (not recorded which). The receptors derive from a man between 18 and 29 years old who had mild COVID-19 (a few samples of this study predate the infection). Cell type and time point are not known. CDR3s include the opening cysteine and the closing phenylalanine or tryptophan.

v_gene	j_gene	CDR3aa
TRBV4-3	TRBJ2-7	CASSFWDRSYEQYF
TRBV5-1	TRBJ2-3	CASSLEAQLLTDTQYF
TRBV5-5	TRBJ2-1	CASTLWGGTLRYNEQFF
TRBV6-5	TRBJ2-1	CASTPVAGGLGEQFF
TRBV18	TRBJ1-1	CASSPRGPEAFF
TRBV29-1	TRBJ1-4	CSVRQGYEKLFF
TRBV20-1	TRBJ1-5	CSAEGQGRQPQHF
TRBV18	TRBJ1-1	CASSPVGQTLNTEAFF
TRBV7-6	TRBJ2-3	CASSSPWTSPDTQYF
TRBV7-9	TRBJ1-5	CASSPQSGQPQHF
TRBV5-1	TRBJ2-3	CASSSAGGQSRDTQYF
TRBV7-2	TRBJ2-1	CASSLSSYNEQFF
TRBV7-3	TRBJ1-1	CASSLDGLRGRTEAFF
TRBV24-1	TRBJ2-7	CATTGTETSYEQYF
TRBV5-1	TRBJ2-5	CASSRDSEVQYF
TRBV5-8	TRBJ2-7	CASSLYGEQYF
TRBV29-1	TRBJ1-4	CSVLDWAPEKLFF
TRBV5-4	TRBJ2-3	CASSPGGQGGGTQYF
TRBV11-2	TRBJ2-5	CASRQTWGVETQYF
TRBV5-8	TRBJ1-5	CASRRALDNQPQHF
TRBV27	TRBJ2-5	CASSLLAGQGGLETQYF
TRBV7-8	TRBJ1-1	CASSFFGLTEAFF
TRBV7-3	TRBJ1-5	CASSLTGDGNQPQHF
TRBV5-6	TRBJ2-1	CASSLPGEQFF
TRBV7-3	TRBJ2-2	CASSLRGGSNTGELFF
TRBV20-1	TRBJ2-7	CSAPRASGAEQYF
TRBV20-1	TRBJ2-3	CSATLRDRGTDTQYF
TRBV9	TRBJ2-2	CASSPRGGVTGELFF
TRBV11-2	TRBJ2-5	CASSLRVRETQYF
TRBV7-2	TRBJ2-1	CASSSTIYNEQFF
TRBV18	TRBJ1-2	CASSPPGQGVGYTF
TRBV9	TRBJ1-5	CASSVGDGLGPQHF